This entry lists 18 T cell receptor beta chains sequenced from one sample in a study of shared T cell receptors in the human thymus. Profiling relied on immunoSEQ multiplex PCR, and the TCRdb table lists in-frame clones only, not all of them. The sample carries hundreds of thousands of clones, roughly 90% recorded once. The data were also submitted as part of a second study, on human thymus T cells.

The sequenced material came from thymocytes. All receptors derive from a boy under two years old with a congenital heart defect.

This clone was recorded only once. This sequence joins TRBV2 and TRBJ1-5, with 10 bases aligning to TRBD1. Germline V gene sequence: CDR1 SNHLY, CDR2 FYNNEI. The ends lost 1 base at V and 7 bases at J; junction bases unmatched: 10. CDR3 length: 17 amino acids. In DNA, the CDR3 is TGTGCCAGCAGTGAAGTTCCCGGGACAGGGGAGAGCCAGCCCCAGCATTTT. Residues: CASSEVPGTGESQPQHF.

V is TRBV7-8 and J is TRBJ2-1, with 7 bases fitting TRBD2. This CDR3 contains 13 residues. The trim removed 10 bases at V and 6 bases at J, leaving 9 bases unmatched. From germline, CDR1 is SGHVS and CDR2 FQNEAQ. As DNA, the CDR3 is TGTGCCACCCAACGGGCGGGAGCCAATGAGCAGTTCTTC. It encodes CATQRAGANEQFF.

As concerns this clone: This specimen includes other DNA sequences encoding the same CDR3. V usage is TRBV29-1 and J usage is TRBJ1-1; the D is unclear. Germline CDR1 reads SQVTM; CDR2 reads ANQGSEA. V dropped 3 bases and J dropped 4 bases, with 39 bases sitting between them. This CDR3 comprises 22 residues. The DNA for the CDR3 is TGCAGCGTTGAGGTCCCCTGCCGCCTGAATGGAGGACGACGCACGGATTGCACTGAAGCTTTCTTT. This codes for CSVEVPCRLNGGRRTDCTEAFF.

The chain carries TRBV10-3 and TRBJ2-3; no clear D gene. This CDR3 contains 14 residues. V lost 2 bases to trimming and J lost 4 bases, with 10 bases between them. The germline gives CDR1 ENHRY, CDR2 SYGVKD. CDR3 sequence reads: CAISEPHGPDTQYF. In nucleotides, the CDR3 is TGTGCCATCAGTGAGCCTCACGGTCCAGATACGCAGTATTTT.

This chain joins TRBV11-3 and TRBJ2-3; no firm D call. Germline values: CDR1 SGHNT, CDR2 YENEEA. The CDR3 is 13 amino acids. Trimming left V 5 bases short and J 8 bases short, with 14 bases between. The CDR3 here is CASSHSYLLTQYF. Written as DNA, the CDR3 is TGTGCCAGCAGCCATAGTTACCTGCTTACGCAGTATTTT.

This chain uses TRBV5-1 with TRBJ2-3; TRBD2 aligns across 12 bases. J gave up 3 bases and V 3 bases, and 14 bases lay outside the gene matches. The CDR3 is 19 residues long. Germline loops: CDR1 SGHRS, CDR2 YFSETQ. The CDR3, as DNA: TGCGCCAGCAGCTCGCTGGGACTAGCGGGCCTCAGGAGGACAGATACGCAGTATTTT. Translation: CASSSLGLAGLRRTDTQYF.

The DNA for the CDR3 is TGTGCCAGCAGCCAAGAAGATTTGGGGCTAGATACGCAGTATTTT. Protein product: CASSQEDLGLDTQYF. V is TRBV4-2 and J is TRBJ2-3, with a tentative D call TRBD1 (5 bases). The germline V and J ends were trimmed by 0 bases and 5 bases, with 12 bases remaining between them. CDR1 and CDR2 (germline): LGHNA, YNFKEQ. This CDR3 has 15 residues.

The CDR3 DNA reads TGTGCCAGCAGTCCGGGACTAGCGGGAGGGCCCCAAGAGACCCAGTACTTC. It translates to CASSPGLAGGPQETQYF. The J gene is TRBJ2-5, the V gene TRBV28; TRBD2 matches 16 bases. V lost 5 bases, J lost 1 base, and 4 bases stayed unmatched. Germline CDR1 MDHEN, CDR2 SYDVKM. This CDR3 is 17 amino acids long.

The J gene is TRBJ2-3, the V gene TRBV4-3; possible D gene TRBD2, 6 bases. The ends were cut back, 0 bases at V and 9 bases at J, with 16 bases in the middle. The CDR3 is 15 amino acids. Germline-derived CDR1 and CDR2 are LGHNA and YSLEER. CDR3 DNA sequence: TGCGCCAGCAGCCAAGATACGGCTGGAGGGAAAACGCAGTATTTT. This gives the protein CASSQDTAGGKTQYF.

The CDR3 DNA is TGCGCCAGCAGCTTAGGGGACAGGTGGGGTGCGACCTACGAGCAGTACTTC. Its translation: CASSLGDRWGATYEQYF. This chain joins TRBV5-1 and TRBJ2-7; 8 bases are a match to TRBD1. Germline CDR1 SGHRS, CDR2 YFSETQ. The CDR3 spans 17 residues. J lost 2 bases, V lost 2 bases, and 12 bases had no gene match.

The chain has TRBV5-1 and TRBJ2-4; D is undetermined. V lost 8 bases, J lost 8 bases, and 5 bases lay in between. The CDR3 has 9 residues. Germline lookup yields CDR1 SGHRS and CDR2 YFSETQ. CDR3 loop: CARGDIQYF. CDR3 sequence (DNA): TGCGCCAGGGGCGACATTCAGTACTTC.

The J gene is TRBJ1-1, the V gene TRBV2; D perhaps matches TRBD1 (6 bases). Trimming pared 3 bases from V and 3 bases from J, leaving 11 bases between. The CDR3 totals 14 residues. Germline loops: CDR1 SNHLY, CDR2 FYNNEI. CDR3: CASSEIRGDTEAFF. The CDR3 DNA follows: TGTGCCAGCAGTGAGATCAGGGGAGACACTGAAGCTTTCTTT.

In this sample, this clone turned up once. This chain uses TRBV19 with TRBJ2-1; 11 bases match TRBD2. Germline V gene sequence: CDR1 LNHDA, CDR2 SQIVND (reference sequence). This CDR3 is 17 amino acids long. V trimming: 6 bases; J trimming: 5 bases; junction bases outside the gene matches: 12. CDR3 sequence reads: CASSGLAGYPGDNEQFF. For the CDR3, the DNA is TGTGCCAGTAGCGGACTAGCGGGTTACCCCGGGGACAATGAGCAGTTCTTC.

The CDR3 sequence is CASSLYFRVTEAFF. CDR3 bases: TGTGCCAGCAGCTTGTACTTCAGGGTTACTGAAGCTTTCTTT. The chain is built from TRBV5-6 and TRBJ1-1, with D maybe TRBD1 (5 bases). This CDR3 has 14 amino acids. CDR1 is SGHDT and CDR2 is YYEEEE in the germline V gene. V gave up 1 base and J gave up 5 bases, with 12 bases separating them.

CDR3 residues: CASSPRQAGANVLTF. CDR3 nucleotide sequence: TGTGCCAGCAGCCCCCGACAGGCCGGGGCCAACGTCCTGACTTTC. This rearrangement joins TRBV5-6 to TRBJ2-6; tentatively, D is TRBD1 (6 bases). There are 15 residues in the CDR3. Trimming shortened V by 4 bases and J by 4 bases, and 12 bases separated the two germline ends. The germline V gene has CDR1 SGHDT and CDR2 YYEEEE. Based on the CDR3 plus reference TRBV5-6 and TRBJ2-6, the full variable domain is DAGVTQSPTHLIKTRGQQVTLRCSPKSGHDTVSWYQQALGQGPQFIFQYYEEEERQRGNFPDRFSGHQFPNYSSELNVNALLLGDSALYLCASSPRQAGANVLTFGAGSRLTVL.

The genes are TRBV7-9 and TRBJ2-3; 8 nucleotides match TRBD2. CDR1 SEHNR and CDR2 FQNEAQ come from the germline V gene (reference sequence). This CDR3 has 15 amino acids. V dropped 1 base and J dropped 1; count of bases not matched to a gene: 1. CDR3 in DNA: TGTGCCAGCAGCTTAGTCGGGAGGGGCACAGATACGCAGTATTTT. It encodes CASSLVGRGTDTQYF.

The CDR3 DNA follows: TGTGCCAGCAAGGGACCGAGAACAGGGCTTAACTATGGCTACACCTTC. The encoded protein is CASKGPRTGLNYGYTF. The chain is built from TRBV28 and TRBJ1-2; TRBD1 is a possible D gene (6 bases). The CDR3 spans 16 residues. CDR1 MDHEN and CDR2 SYDVKM come from the germline V gene. V dropped 7 bases and J dropped 1 base, with 19 bases sitting between them.

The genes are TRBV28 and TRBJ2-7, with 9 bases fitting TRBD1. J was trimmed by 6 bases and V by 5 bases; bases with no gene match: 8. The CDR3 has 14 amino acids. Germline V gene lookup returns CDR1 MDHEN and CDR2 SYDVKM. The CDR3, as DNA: TGTGCCAGCAGTCCCAGGGACAGGGCAGGCGAGCAGTACTTC. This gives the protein CASSPRDRAGEQYF.